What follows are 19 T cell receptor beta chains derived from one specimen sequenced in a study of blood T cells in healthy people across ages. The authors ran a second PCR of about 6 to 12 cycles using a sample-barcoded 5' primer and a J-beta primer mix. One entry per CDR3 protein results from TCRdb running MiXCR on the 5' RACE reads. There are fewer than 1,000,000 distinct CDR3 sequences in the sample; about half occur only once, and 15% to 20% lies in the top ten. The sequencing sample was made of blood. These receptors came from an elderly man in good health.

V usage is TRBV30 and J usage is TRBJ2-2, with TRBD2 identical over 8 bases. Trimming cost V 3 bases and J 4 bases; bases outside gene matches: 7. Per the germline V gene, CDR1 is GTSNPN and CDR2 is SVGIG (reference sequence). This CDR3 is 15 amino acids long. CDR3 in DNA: TGTGCCTGGAGCCGTGGACTAGCCATCACCGGGGAGCTGTTTTTT. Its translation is CAWSRGLAITGELFF.

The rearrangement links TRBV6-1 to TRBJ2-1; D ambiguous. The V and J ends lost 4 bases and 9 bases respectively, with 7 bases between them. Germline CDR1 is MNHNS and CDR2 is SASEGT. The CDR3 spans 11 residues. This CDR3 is CASSGVCEQFF. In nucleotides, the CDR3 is TGTGCCAGCAGTGGGGTTTGTGAGCAGTTCTTC.

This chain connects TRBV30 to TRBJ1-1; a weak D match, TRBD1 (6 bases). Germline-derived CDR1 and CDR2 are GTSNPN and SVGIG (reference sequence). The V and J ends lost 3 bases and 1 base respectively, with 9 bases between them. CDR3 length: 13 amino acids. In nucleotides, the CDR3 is TGTGCCTGGAGCCGGGACACGAACACTGAAGCTTTCTTT. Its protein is CAWSRDTNTEAFF.

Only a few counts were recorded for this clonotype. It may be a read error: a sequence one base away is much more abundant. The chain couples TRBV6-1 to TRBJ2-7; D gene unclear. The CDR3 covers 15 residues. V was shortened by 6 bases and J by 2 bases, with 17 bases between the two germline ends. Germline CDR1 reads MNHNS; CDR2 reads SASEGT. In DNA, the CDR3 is TGTGCCAGCAGGGAGCGAGTCCTCGGCCCCTACGAGCAGTACTTC. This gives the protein CASRERVLGPYEQYF.

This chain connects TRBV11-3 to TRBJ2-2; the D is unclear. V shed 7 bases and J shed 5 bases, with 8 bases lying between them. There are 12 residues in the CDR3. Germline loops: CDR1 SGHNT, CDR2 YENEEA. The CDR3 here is CASTQRTGELFF. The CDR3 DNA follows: TGTGCCAGCACCCAGAGAACCGGGGAGCTGTTTTTT.

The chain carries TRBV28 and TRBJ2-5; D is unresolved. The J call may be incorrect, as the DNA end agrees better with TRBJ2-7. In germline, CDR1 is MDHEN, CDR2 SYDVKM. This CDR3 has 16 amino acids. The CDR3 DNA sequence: TGTGCCAGCAGTTTAATGGGTAGACAATCGGCCTACGAGCAGTACTTC. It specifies CASSLMGRQSAYEQYF.

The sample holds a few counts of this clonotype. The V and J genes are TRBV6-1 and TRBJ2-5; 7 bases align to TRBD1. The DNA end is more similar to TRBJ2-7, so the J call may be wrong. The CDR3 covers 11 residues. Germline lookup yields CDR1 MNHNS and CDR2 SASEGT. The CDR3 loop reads CATGERREQYF. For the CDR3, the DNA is TGTGCAACAGGGGAACGTCGCGAGCAGTACTTC.

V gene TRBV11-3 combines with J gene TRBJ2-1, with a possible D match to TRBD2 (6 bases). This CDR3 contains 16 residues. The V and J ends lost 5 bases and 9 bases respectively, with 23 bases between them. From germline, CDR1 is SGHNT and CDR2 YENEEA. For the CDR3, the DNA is TGTGCCAGCAGCCCAGACACTACCGGGACTTACGCTGAGCAGTTCTTC. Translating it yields CASSPDTTGTYAEQFF.

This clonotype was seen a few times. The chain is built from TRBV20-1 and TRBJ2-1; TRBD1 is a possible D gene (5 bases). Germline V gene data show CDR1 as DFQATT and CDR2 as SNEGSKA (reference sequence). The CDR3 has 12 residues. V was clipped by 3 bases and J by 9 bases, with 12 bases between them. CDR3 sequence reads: CSASSRAGEQFF. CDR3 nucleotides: TGCAGTGCTAGTAGCAGGGCCGGTGAGCAGTTCTTC.

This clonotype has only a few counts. The CDR3 DNA reads TGTGCCAGCACCAAAGTACAGGGTGGCACTGAAGCTTTCTTT. This encodes CASTKVQGGTEAFF. The chain combines TRBV7-6 with TRBJ1-1, with D possibly matching TRBD1 (6 bases). This CDR3 contains 14 residues. Germline V gene sequence: CDR1 SGHVS, CDR2 FNYEAQ. Trimming cost V 7 bases and J 4 bases, with 16 bases left between them.

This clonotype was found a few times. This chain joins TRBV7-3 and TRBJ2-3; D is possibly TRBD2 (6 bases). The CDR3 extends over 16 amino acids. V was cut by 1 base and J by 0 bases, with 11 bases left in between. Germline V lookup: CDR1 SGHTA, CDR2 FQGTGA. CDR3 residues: CASSLNGRDSTDTQYF. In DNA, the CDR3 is TGTGCCAGCAGCTTAAATGGGCGGGATAGCACAGATACGCAGTATTTT.

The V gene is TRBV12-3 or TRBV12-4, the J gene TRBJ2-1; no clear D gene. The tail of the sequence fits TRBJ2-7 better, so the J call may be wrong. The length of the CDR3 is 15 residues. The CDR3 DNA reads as TGTGCCAGCAGTTTACTAACTATCTCCTACAATGAGCAGTACTTC. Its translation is CASSLLTISYNEQYF.

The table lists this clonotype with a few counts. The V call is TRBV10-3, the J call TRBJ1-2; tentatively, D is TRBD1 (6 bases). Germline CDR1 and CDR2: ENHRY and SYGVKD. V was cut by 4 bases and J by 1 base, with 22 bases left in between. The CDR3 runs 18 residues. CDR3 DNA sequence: TGTGCCATCAGTGTAAAAAAGGGGGTGCGCTTACTTAACTATGGCTACACCTTC. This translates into CAISVKKGVRLLNYGYTF.

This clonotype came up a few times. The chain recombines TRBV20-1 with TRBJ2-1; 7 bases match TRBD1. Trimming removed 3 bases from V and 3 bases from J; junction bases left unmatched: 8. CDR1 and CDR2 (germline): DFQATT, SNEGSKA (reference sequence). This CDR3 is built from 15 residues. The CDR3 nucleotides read TGCAGTGCTAGGGAAGAGGGACAGTACTACAATGAGCAGTTCTTC. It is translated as CSAREEGQYYNEQFF.

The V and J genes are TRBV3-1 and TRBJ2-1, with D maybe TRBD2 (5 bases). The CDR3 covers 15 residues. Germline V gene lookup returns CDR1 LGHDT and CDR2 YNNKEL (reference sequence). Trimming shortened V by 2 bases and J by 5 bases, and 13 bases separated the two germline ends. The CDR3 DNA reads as TGTGCCAGCAGCCAAACTAGGATCACAAACAATGAGCAGTTCTTC. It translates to CASSQTRITNNEQFF.

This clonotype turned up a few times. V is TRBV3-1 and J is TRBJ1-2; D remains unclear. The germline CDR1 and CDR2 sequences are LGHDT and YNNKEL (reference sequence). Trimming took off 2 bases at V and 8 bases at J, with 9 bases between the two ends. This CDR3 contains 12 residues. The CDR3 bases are TGTGCCAGCAGCCAAACCCCCTGGGGCTACACCTTC. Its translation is CASSQTPWGYTF.

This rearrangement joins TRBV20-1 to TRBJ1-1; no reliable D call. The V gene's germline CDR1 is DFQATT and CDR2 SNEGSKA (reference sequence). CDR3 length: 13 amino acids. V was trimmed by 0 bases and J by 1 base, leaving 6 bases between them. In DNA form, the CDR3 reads TGCAGTGCTAGAGACCCAGAGAACACTGAAGCTTTCTTT. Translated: CSARDPENTEAFF.

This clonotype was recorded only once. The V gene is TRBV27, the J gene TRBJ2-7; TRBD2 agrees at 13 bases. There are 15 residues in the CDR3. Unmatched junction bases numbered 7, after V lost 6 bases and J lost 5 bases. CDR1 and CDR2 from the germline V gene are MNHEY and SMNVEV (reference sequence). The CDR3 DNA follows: TGTGCCAGCAGGGAACTAGCGGGGGGGCAACACGAGCAGTACTTC. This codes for CASRELAGGQHEQYF.

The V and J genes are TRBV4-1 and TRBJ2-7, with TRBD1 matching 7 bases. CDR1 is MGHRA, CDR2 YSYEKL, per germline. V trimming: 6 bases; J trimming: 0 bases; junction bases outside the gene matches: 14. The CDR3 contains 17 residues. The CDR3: CASSPNYDRASSYEQYF. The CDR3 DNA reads TGCGCCAGCAGTCCAAACTACGACAGGGCAAGCTCCTACGAGCAGTACTTC.